Each of the 12 T cell receptor beta chains below was sequenced from the same sample in a study of shared clonotypes between healthy human individuals. TCRdb keeps only in-frame clones here, not all; method: immunoSEQ multiplex PCR. Of approximately 740,000 clones listed, 80% to 95% were seen once; the top ten hold under 30%. Naive CD8 cells were CD45RO-negative, positively selected for CCR7, excluding terminally differentiated effector memory CD45RA+ cells. The sample comprised naive CD8+ T cells sorted from blood. All receptors come from a man younger than 40 in good health.

Only one count was recorded for this clone. The chain has TRBV7-9 and TRBJ2-2; D is undetermined. The CDR3 extends over 16 amino acids. Trimming left V 5 bases short and J 4 bases short, with 17 bases between. Germline V lookup: CDR1 SEHNR, CDR2 FQNEAQ (reference sequence). The DNA of the CDR3 is TGTGCCAGCAGCCCCCCATGGGCTACCCTCACCGGGGAGCTGTTTTTT. This codes for CASSPPWATLTGELFF.

This clone has a single count. The gene calls are TRBV7-9 and TRBJ2-1; D is uncertain. CDR1 and CDR2 (germline): SEHNR, FQNEAQ (reference sequence). Trimming pared 6 bases from V and 12 bases from J, leaving 15 bases between. The CDR3 is 12 amino acids. CDR3 nucleotides: TGTGCCAGCAGTTTAAACGAAGTGGGGCAGTTCTTC. Translation: CASSLNEVGQFF.

The CDR3 sequence is CASMPAGVYEQYF. The CDR3 nucleotides read TGTGCCAGCATGCCAGCGGGAGTCTACGAGCAGTACTTC. This chain connects TRBV7-2 to TRBJ2-7; 8 nucleotides agree with TRBD2. This CDR3 has 13 amino acids. Unmatched junction bases numbered 5, after V lost 7 bases and J lost 3 bases. Germline V gene sequence: CDR1 SGHTA, CDR2 FQGNSA.

This clone was detected only once. The gene calls are TRBV6-6 and TRBJ1-1, with TRBD1 identical over 8 bases. The junction had 9 bases not matched to a gene; V was cut back by 5 bases and J by 7 bases. This CDR3 is 14 amino acids long. Germline CDR1 reads MNHNY; CDR2 reads SVGAGI (reference sequence). The CDR3 is CASSTGTGGNEAFF. The CDR3 nucleotides are TGTGCCAGCAGTACAGGGACAGGAGGGAATGAAGCTTTCTTT.

The chain links TRBV6-5 to TRBJ2-7; 11 positions agree with TRBD2. The trim removed 2 bases at V and 7 bases at J, leaving 7 bases unmatched. Germline CDR1 MNHEY, CDR2 SVGAGI. The length of the CDR3 is 15 residues. CDR3 sequence: CASSYGIAGGYEQYF. The CDR3 DNA sequence: TGTGCCAGCAGTTACGGGATAGCGGGAGGGTATGAGCAGTACTTC.

The chain links TRBV9 to TRBJ2-2; 7 positions agree with TRBD1. The CDR3 covers 17 residues. In germline, CDR1 is SGDLS, CDR2 YYNGEE. With V trimmed by 3 bases and J by 0 bases, 8 bases remained unmatched. The CDR3 coding sequence is TGTGCCAGCAGCGATAACCGACAGGGCGCGAACACCGGGGAGCTGTTTTTT. This sequence encodes CASSDNRQGANTGELFF.

The chain combines TRBV6-1 with TRBJ2-1, with TRBD2 as a possible D gene (6 bases). Looked up from germline, CDR1 is MNHNS and CDR2 is SASEGT. The CDR3 runs 14 residues. Trimming stripped 7 bases from V and 9 bases from J, with 19 bases between. CDR3 DNA sequence: TGTGCCAGCACCACCGGGACTTACGGGGGTGAGCAGTTCTTC. The encoded protein is CASTTGTYGGEQFF.

With regard to this clone: The identical CDR3 is also encoded by other nucleotide sequences in the sample. The chain uses TRBV29-1 and TRBJ2-7; 12 positions agree with TRBD2. The CDR3 spans 14 residues. Unmatched junction bases numbered 3, after V lost 1 base and J lost 5 bases. Germline loops: CDR1 SQVTM, CDR2 ANQGSEA. CDR3 residues: CSVEGLAGENEQYF. In DNA form, the CDR3 reads TGCAGCGTTGAAGGACTAGCGGGAGAAAACGAGCAGTACTTC.

This chain connects TRBV27 to TRBJ1-5; weak D call: TRBD1 (6 bases). V dropped 5 bases and J dropped 7 bases, with 15 bases sitting between them. The CDR3 is 14 residues long. The germline V gene encodes CDR1 MNHEY and CDR2 SMNVEV (reference sequence). CDR3 nucleotide sequence: TGTGCCAGCAGTGGGGGGTTACAGGGCCAGCCCCAGCATTTT. It codes for CASSGGLQGQPQHF.

The V gene is TRBV6-5, the J gene TRBJ2-7; the D is unclear. Between the trimmed V and J ends, which lost 2 bases and 3 bases, there was a span of 11 bases. Germline CDR1 is MNHEY and CDR2 is SVGAGI. This CDR3 has 14 amino acids. CDR3 sequence (DNA): TGTGCCAGCAGTTACCGCCCGTCGTACTACGAGCAGTACTTC. The encoded protein is CASSYRPSYYEQYF.

The chain joins TRBV28 to TRBJ2-3; 11 bases align to TRBD2. The trim removed 5 bases at V and 0 bases at J, leaving 7 bases unmatched. CDR3 length: 17 amino acids. From germline, CDR1 is MDHEN and CDR2 SYDVKM. Here the CDR3 DNA reads TGTGCCAGCAGTGGGACTAGCGGCCCCACTAGCACAGATACGCAGTATTTT. Its translation is CASSGTSGPTSTDTQYF.

The chain joins TRBV6-1 to TRBJ2-7; TRBD2 is a possible D gene (5 bases). The CDR3 loop spans 14 amino acids. The ends were cut back, 8 bases at V and 6 bases at J, with 20 bases in the middle. Germline assignment: CDR1 MNHNS and CDR2 SASEGT. The CDR3 here is CASLTPAGRGEQYF. CDR3 nucleotides: TGTGCCAGCCTCACCCCGGCAGGTCGGGGCGAGCAGTACTTC.